This T cell receptor (beta chain) comes out of a study of T cell responses to AZD1222 COVID-19 vaccine. General observations from the study: The donor group comprised mostly white British people and more females; the analysis possibly underestimated clonal diversity.

The CDR3 totals 15 residues. V shed 5 bases and J 2 bases; nucleotides not matched to a gene: 8. Per germline, CDR1 SGHRS and CDR2 YFSETQ. Notes on this clone: Its antigen is unidentified.

The assay was immunoSEQ multiplex PCR, and TCRdb's table has in-frame clones only and misses some. The repertoire holds about 100,000 clones, with about 85% as singletons. The chain is built from TRBV5-1 and TRBJ2-5, with 8 bases identical to TRBD2. The sample in question was peripheral blood, obtained 28 days after the second AZD1222 dose. The receptor comes from an adult who received the AZD1222 COVID-19 vaccine. The CDR3 bases are TGCGCCAGCAGAGTGGGTAGCGGGGCACAAGAGACCCAGTACTTC. Encoded protein: CASRVGSGAQETQYF.